This TCR beta chain was identified in a study of beta chain features in type 1 diabetes. There are 15 residues in the CDR3. The V and J ends lost 2 bases and 5 bases respectively, with 15 bases between them. The germline CDR1 and CDR2 sequences are SEHNR and FQNEAQ (reference sequence). As every portion of the isolated RNA was reverse transcribed, the sequencing read expressed TCRB transcripts. Sequencing used immunoSEQ multiplex PCR; TCRdb keeps in-frame clones, though not all of them. The data show around 300,000 clones, 8% seen once. Broader study findings: Reduced insertions and increased deletions marked VDJ junctions in type 1 diabetes patients.

This clone showed up just a few times. Its specificity is unknown. The source of this sequence is a woman between 18 and 29 years old in good health. This rearrangement joins TRBV7-9 to TRBJ1-1, with a tentative D call TRBD1 (6 bases). The sequenced sample was central memory CD4+ T cells from blood. The CDR3 bases are TGTGCCAGCAGCTTATTTGGAGGGGGAGGGACTGAAGCTTTCTTT. Residues: CASSLFGGGGTEAFF.